The clone carrying this TCR beta chain was counted only a few times. The record originates from a study of OX40 agonist ivuxolimab in advanced cancers. Sequencing used immunoSEQ multiplex PCR; TCRdb keeps in-frame clones, though not all of them. The repertoire consists of tens of thousands of clones, with approximately 84% occurring once and the leading ten covering 10% to 15%. Trimming took off 5 bases at V and 1 base at J, with 5 bases between the two ends. The CDR3 is made up of 13 amino acids. The germline CDR1 and CDR2 sequences are SGHNT and YENEEA. The chain has TRBV11-3 and TRBJ2-2; D is ambiguous. The TCR comes from an adult with an advanced solid tumor such as melanoma, head and neck, liver or kidney cancer. The sequencing used CD4+ or CD8+ T cells sorted from blood, collected in a trial of the OX40 agonist ivuxolimab. As DNA, the CDR3 is TGTGCCAGCAGCCCTAAGAACACCGGGGAGCTGTTTTTT. Translated, it gives CASSPKNTGELFF.